Below are 2 T cell receptor beta chains sequenced from a single sample in a study of vaccination effects on CD4 cells after COVID-19. Using immunoSEQ multiplex PCR, the repertoire was profiled, and TCRdb retains in-frame clones only, with some absent. Here the sample spans around 71,000 clones, roughly 72% being singletons. For these TCRs, the target antigens are not known. In the ViraFEST assay, antigen-specific CD4+ clonotypes were identified by expansion after peptide-pool stimulation. Isolation of CD4+ T cells took place after less than twelve days of culture. Vaccine recipients lacked prior SARS-CoV-2 infection and had negative nucleocapsid antibodies. This specimen consisted of CD4+ T cells from PBMCs cultured with HCoV-OC43 spike peptides, obtained before COVID-19 vaccination. Documented subset: HCoV-OC43 spike overlapping peptide pool stimulation. These receptors all come from a human donor who received a COVID-19 vaccine.

The chain has TRBV9 and TRBJ2-1; no reliable D call. V lost 0 bases, J lost 0 bases, and 10 bases lay in between. The CDR3 is made up of 16 amino acids. CDR1 SGDLS and CDR2 YYNGEE come from the germline V gene. DNA of the CDR3: TGTGCCAGCAGCGTAGGTGGGATTAGCTCCTACAATGAGCAGTTCTTC. Translation: CASSVGGISSYNEQFF.

On this clone itself: The sample carries other DNA sequences with the same CDR3. The V call is TRBV18, the J call TRBJ1-2, with no clear D. V lost 2 bases, J lost 8 bases, and 12 bases lay in between. This CDR3 contains 13 residues. CDR1 KGHSH and CDR2 LQKENI come from the germline V gene. CDR3 bases: TGTGCCAGCTCACCAAGGACCGCGTCCGGCTACACCTTC. As protein: CASSPRTASGYTF.